The 8 T cell receptor beta chains reported below all come from one sample, sequenced in a study of low-dose radiotherapy and immunotherapy resistance in tumors. Documented time point: before trial treatment. Covering alpha and beta chains, TRAV- and TRBV-specific primers were used for the first-strand cDNA. TCR amplification involved 20 PCR cycles with a constant-region primer and V-primer adapter. Via MiXCR, TCRdb re-called the reads, giving one row per CDR3 protein. The table lists 59,000 or so distinct CDR3 sequences, 26% of them singletons, with 6% to 7% in the top ten. This specimen consisted of PBMCs, obtained before treatment. These receptors originate from a male donor with rectosigmoid adenocarcinoma.

J is TRBJ2-5 and V is TRBV19; D uncertain. Trimming removed 3 bases from V and 1 base from J, with 9 bases in between. This CDR3 has 14 amino acids. CDR1 and CDR2 from the germline V gene are LNHDA and SQIVND (reference sequence). CDR3 sequence reads: CASSMGNIQETQYF. Written as DNA, the CDR3 is TGTGCCAGTAGTATGGGCAATATCCAAGAGACCCAGTACTTC.

This clonotype has a count of ten or more. The CDR3 DNA reads as TGCGCCAGCAGCCTTCCGGGACAGGGCACAGATACGCAGTATTTT. It encodes CASSLPGQGTDTQYF. This rearrangement joins TRBV4-1 to TRBJ2-3, with 8 bases identical to TRBD1. The CDR3 has 15 residues. The V gene's germline CDR1 is MGHRA and CDR2 YSYEKL. Trimming took 4 bases from V and 1 from J; bases not matched to a gene: 4.

In its sample, this clonotype was seen many times. The genes are TRBV19 and TRBJ2-2; D not resolved. The germline V and J ends were trimmed by 2 bases and 6 bases, with 13 bases remaining between them. This CDR3 has 15 residues. Looked up from germline, CDR1 is LNHDA and CDR2 is SQIVND (reference sequence). The DNA for the CDR3 is TGTGCCAGTAGTATAAGGACGGGCGGAGCCGGGGAGCTGTTTTTT. Residues: CASSIRTGGAGELFF.

There are many counts of this clonotype. The gene calls are TRBV3-1 and TRBJ2-7; D gene unclear. Germline V CDR1 and CDR2: LGHDT, YNNKEL (reference sequence). CDR3 size: 13 residues. Trimming pared 3 bases from V and 7 bases from J, leaving 13 bases between. The CDR3 sequence: CASSHLGNAEQYF. The CDR3 coding sequence is TGTGCCAGCAGCCACCTAGGGAATGCGGAGCAGTACTTC.

In regard to this clonotype: A single base is all that separates this from a far larger clone, so a read error is likely. The V and J genes are TRBV5-3 and TRBJ1-6; weak D call: TRBD1 (5 bases). TRBV5-3 is flagged as an ORF with uncertain function. CDR3 size: 14 residues. V was trimmed by 8 bases and J by 13 bases, leaving 22 bases between them. Here the CDR3 DNA reads TGTGCCAGCGGCCACCGGGACGGCCAGGTCCCCCTCCACTTT. This codes for CASGHRDGQVPLHF.

The J gene is TRBJ2-5, the V gene TRBV7-9; 7 bases fit TRBD2. V shed 4 bases and J 5 bases; nucleotides not matched to a gene: 4. Per the germline V gene, CDR1 is SEHNR and CDR2 is FQNEAQ (reference sequence). CDR3 size: 13 residues. The CDR3, as DNA: TGTGCCAGCAGCTCAGCGGGATCTGAGACCCAGTACTTC. Protein: CASSSAGSETQYF.

This clonotype was recorded at least ten times. The CDR3 loop is CASPLGTEAFF. CDR3 coding DNA: TGTGCCAGCCCATTGGGCACTGAAGCTTTCTTT. This chain connects TRBV28 to TRBJ1-1; D gene ambiguous. There are 11 residues in the CDR3. Germline V CDR1 and CDR2: MDHEN, SYDVKM. V lost 8 bases and J 4 bases, leaving 8 bases between the germline ends. Filled out from reference TRBV28 and TRBJ1-1, the complete variable domain reads DVKVTQSSRYLVKRTGEKVFLECVQDMDHENMFWYRQDPGLGLRLIYFSYDVKMKEKGDIPEGYSVSREKKERFSLILESASTNQTSMYLCASPLGTEAFFGQGTRLTVV.

This clonotype was seen repeatedly, ten times or more. V usage is TRBV7-2 and J usage is TRBJ2-7, with 16 bases aligning to TRBD2. This CDR3 spans 17 amino acids. V gave up 5 bases and J gave up 4 bases; unmatched junction bases: 8. Germline values: CDR1 SGHTA, CDR2 FQGNSA. In DNA, the CDR3 is TGTGCCAGCAGCCCTCCGGGACTAGCGGGGGGGCCGTACGAGCAGTACTTC. Translating it yields CASSPPGLAGGPYEQYF.